This T cell receptor beta chain came from a study of blood T cell repertoires in COVID-19 (dated by TCRdb to 2020 to 2022). Describing the broader study: Samples covering the acute and convalescent phases of COVID-19 were provided by collaborators in the United States, Italy and Spain. The material from the prospective study consisted of cDNA or gDNA derived from T cells, B-cell-depleted T cells, or PBMCs. The dataset comprised deeply sampled blood TCRbeta repertoires from subjects exposed to, actively infected with, or recovered from COVID-19. The repertoires were released in a freely available public database intended as a resource for research on the immune response to SARS-CoV-2. The samples were drawn from the first 160 participants of the ongoing ImmuneRACE study and from 1,200 or so subjects provided by 6 global collaborators. The sample metadata nearly always contained a de-identified subject ID, COVID-19 status, age in years and sex. HLA class I and class II types, where available, came from metadata supplied by the sample provider rather than from assay-based typing.

Note on this clone: Its antigen remains undetermined. Base qualities are missing; no much larger clone stands one base away.

The CDR3 runs 17 residues from the cysteine to the phenylalanine. Only the CDR3 DNA is retained, 51 bases long and in frame from the first base. CDR1 and CDR2, per the germline V gene, are SGHNT and YENEEA. V ends up 1 base short and J 2 bases short, with an unmatched junction base count of 6. Study-wide findings and limitations: The amount of clinical and demographic metadata varied by source and participant and was provided uncurated.

Each collaborating institution followed its own protocols to collect whole blood in K2EDTA tubes. Collaborator samples were shipped for TCRbeta analysis as frozen whole blood, isolated PBMCs, or DNA extracted from either sample type. The immunoSEQ Assay, a bias-controlled multiplex PCR, was used to amplify TCRbeta CDR3 regions from genomic DNA. The original pipeline was this. The number of nucleated cells in each sample was estimated by amplification of reference gene primers within the assay. To quantify the absolute abundance of each unique TCRbeta CDR3 rearrangement, sequence reads were collapsed and filtered. For each sample, productive Simpson clonality was calculated by taking the square root of Simpson's diversity index across productive rearrangements. Sourced from immuneACCESS, this table was stored by TCRdb with only in-frame sequences that have V and J called. A share of the clones is absent; for the studies checked, an unresolved V gene accounts for under half, and the remainder has no known explanation. V, J and clone size were drawn from that table, and D and trimming were deduced from the DNA. For this sample there are more than 250,000 clones; 84% appear just once. The biggest ten clones account for 8% to 9.5% of the sample.

Specimen: peripheral blood. The receptor comes from a human donor in a cohort sampled during active COVID-19. The chain is encoded by TRBV11-3 joined to TRBJ2-5, and 11 junction bases match TRBD2. The CDR3 reads as follows: CASSLGRLAGSQETQYF. The DNA reads TGTGCCAGCAGCTTAGGGCGACTAGCGGGGAGTCAAGAGACCCAGTACTTC.